This entry is about one TCR beta chain. The antigen remains undetermined. TCRdb keeps only in-frame clones here, not all; method: immunoSEQ multiplex PCR. The profile shows approximately 37,000 clones, around four fifths of them singletons. The source of the sample is a study of a mutant IDH1 vaccine in newly diagnosed glioma. Study summary: Treated patients were approximately 60% male, roughly 40% female, mean age about 41 years.

V was pared by 5 bases and J by 4 bases, with 9 bases between. The germline V gene has CDR1 SGHAT and CDR2 FQNNGV. The CDR3 runs to 12 residues. The time point is: week 23, last vaccination. The investigators gave 300 ug of mutant IDH1 20-mer peptide in each vaccine dose, together with topical imiquimod. The sample was PBMCs, taken from a glioma patient whose treatment included an IDH1 peptide vaccine. J is TRBJ2-7 and V is TRBV11-2; no clear D gene. This TCR came from a middle-aged man with glioma. This chain's CDR3 is CASSSLGYEQYF. CDR3 coding DNA: TGTGCCAGCAGCAGCCTTGGTTACGAGCAGTACTTC. Looking up the rest from reference TRBV11-2 and TRBJ2-7 gives the full variable domain: EAGVAQSPRYKIIEKRQSVAFWCNPISGHATLYWYQQILGQGPKLLIQFQNNGVVDDSQLPKDRFSAERLKGVDSTLKIQPAKLEDSAVYLCASSSLGYEQYFGPGTRLTVT.